The sequence of this T cell receptor beta chain was determined in a study of blood T cell repertoires in COVID-19. Study as a whole: Samples of COVID-19 (acute and convalescent) were obtained from the United States, Italy and Spain.

Per the original methods: Amplification of reference gene primers was used by the study to estimate nucleated cell counts. TCRdb keeps only in-frame clones here, not all; method: immunoSEQ multiplex PCR. V and J calls and clone size come straight from that table; D and trimming were deduced from the DNA. The top ten clones hold 1.5% to 2% of a sample with 110,000 or so clones, approximately 70% of them seen once. Germline CDR1 is SGHTA and CDR2 is FQGTGA. Trimming stripped 8 bases from V and 7 bases from J, with 17 bases between. The CDR3 is made up of 13 amino acids. Sequenced input: peripheral blood. The TCR was taken from a woman aged 40 to 50 with acute or convalescent COVID-19. V usage is TRBV7-3 and J usage is TRBJ2-5; a weak D match, TRBD2 (6 bases). The CDR3 DNA reads TGTGCCAGCTCCTTGACTAGTGAAGGGACCCAGTACTTC. Encoded protein: CASSLTSEGTQYF.